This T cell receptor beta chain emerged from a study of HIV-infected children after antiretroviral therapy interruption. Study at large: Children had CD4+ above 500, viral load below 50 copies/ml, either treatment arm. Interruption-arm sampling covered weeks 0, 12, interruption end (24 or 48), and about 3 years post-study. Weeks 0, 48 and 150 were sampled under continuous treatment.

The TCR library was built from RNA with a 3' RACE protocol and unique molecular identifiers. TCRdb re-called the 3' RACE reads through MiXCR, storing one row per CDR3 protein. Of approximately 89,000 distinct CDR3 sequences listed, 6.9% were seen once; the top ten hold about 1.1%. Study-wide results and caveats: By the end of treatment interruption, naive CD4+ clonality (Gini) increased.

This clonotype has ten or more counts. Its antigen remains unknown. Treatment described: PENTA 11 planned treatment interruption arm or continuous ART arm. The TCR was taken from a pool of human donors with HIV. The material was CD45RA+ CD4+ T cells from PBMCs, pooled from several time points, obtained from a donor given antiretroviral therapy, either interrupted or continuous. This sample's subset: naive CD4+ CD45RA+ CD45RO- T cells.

CDR3 sequence (DNA): TGCAGTGCTAGAGAAGTGCCGTGGGGGGGGTATAATTCACCCCTCCACTTT. This translates into CSAREVPWGGYNSPLHF. The chain joins TRBV20-1 to TRBJ1-6, with D maybe TRBD1 (5 bases). The ends were cut back, 0 bases at V and 4 bases at J, with 16 bases in the middle. From germline, CDR1 is DFQATT and CDR2 SNEGSKA (reference sequence). CDR3 length: 17 residues.